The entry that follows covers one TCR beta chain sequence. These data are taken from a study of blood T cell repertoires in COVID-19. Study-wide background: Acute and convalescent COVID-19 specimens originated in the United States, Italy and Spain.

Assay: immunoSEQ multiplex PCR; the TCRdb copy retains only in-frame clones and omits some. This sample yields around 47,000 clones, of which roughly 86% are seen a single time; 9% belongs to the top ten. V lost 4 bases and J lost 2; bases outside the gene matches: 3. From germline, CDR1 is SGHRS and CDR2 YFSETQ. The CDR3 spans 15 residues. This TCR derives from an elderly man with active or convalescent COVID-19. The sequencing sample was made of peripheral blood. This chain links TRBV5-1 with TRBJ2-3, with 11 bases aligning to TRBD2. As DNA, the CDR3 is TGCGCCAGCAGCCTGGGACTAGCGGACACAGATACGCAGTATTTT. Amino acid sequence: CASSLGLADTDTQYF.